This T cell receptor (beta chain) was identified during a study of blood T cell repertoires in COVID-19. Study summary: Spain, Italy and the United States supplied samples that represented acute and convalescent COVID-19.

This clone was seen just once. CDR1 and CDR2 from the germline V gene are GTSNPN and SVGIG (reference sequence). The V and J ends lost 4 bases and 7 bases respectively, with 11 bases between them. This CDR3 is 13 amino acids long. Sequenced by immunoSEQ multiplex PCR; TCRdb stores in-frame clones only, minus some. The table lists 200,000 to 300,000 clones, approximately 86% of them singletons. The clonotype comes from a woman in her fifties or sixties with COVID-19, enrolled during active disease. What was sequenced was peripheral blood. The rearrangement links TRBV30 to TRBJ1-6; D uncertain. The DNA of the CDR3 is TGTGCCTGGACCATGGCGACAAATTCACCCCTCCACTTT. Protein product: CAWTMATNSPLHF.